Described below is a single T cell receptor (beta chain) sequence and its context. The antigen is undetermined. The authors ran the assay at deep level. Libraries were prepared by immunoSEQ multiplex PCR; TCRdb keeps only in-frame clonotypes and omits some of them. In the table there are 1.5 million to 2.5 million clones, about 94% of which are singletons. CDR1 SGHTS and CDR2 YDEGEE come from the germline V gene. After removal of 3 bases from V and 3 bases from J, the junction contained 2 bases not matched to a gene. The CDR3 totals 13 residues. The sample comes from a study of shared clonotypes between healthy human individuals. Study-level findings and limits: The sharing of 4% to 5.5% of naive CD4 clonotypes was seen across a few donors. Incompleteness in sorted-subset sequencing, despite large depth, was shown by rarefaction.

Naive CD8 cells comprised CD45RO-negative, CCR7-positively selected cells, excluding terminally differentiated effector memory CD45RA+ cells. All donors were healthy HIV-negative adults lacking recent acute infections or vaccinations. Sequenced: naive CD8+ T cells sorted from blood. This rearrangement joins TRBV5-8 to TRBJ1-1; TRBD1 matches 7 bases. The clonotype comes from a man in his late teens or twenties in good health. The CDR3 loop reads CASSWGTDTEAFF. The CDR3 nucleotides read TGTGCCAGCAGCTGGGGGACAGACACTGAAGCTTTCTTT.